These 26 T cell receptor beta chains were sequenced from one sample in a study of T cells after yellow fever vaccination. From the 5' RACE reads, TCRdb called clonotypes with MiXCR, one entry per CDR3 protein. The sample lists some 220,000 distinct CDR3 sequences, under 3.5% seen once, with around 3.3% in the top ten. The starting material was CD4+ T cells sorted from PBMCs, obtained 10 days after the yellow fever booster vaccination. These TCRs come from a young man who received the YFV17D yellow fever vaccine.

This chain connects TRBV7-2 to TRBJ1-5; 12 bases fit TRBD1. This CDR3 is built from 15 residues. Trimming took 5 bases from V and 7 from J; bases not matched to a gene: 6. Germline values: CDR1 SGHTA, CDR2 FQGNSA. CDR3 nucleotide sequence: TGTGCCAGCAGCCCCGGGACAGGGGGCCTACAGCCCCAGCATTTT. It yields the protein CASSPGTGGLQPQHF.

V is TRBV5-1 and J is TRBJ2-5; 8 bases are shared with TRBD2. Trimming cost V 2 bases and J 5 bases; bases outside gene matches: 11. Germline assignment: CDR1 SGHRS and CDR2 YFSETQ. This CDR3 is built from 16 residues. The CDR3 reads CASSLLPSGGGETQYF. The CDR3, as DNA: TGCGCCAGCAGCTTACTCCCCAGCGGGGGCGGGGAGACCCAGTACTTC.

The V and J genes are TRBV20-1 and TRBJ1-2; no reliable D call. From germline, CDR1 is DFQATT and CDR2 SNEGSKA (reference sequence). This CDR3 spans 12 amino acids. V was clipped by 3 bases and J by 2 bases, with 7 bases between them. The CDR3 DNA reads TGCAGTGCTAGGCCCGGGAACTATGGCTACACCTTC. Its protein is CSARPGNYGYTF.

The chain is built from TRBV7-9 and TRBJ2-7, with 9 bases fitting TRBD2. This CDR3 is 14 amino acids long. CDR1 is SEHNR and CDR2 is FQNEAQ in the germline V gene (reference sequence). V trimming: 3 bases; J trimming: 3 bases; junction bases outside the gene matches: 3. DNA for the CDR3: TGTGCCAGCAGCTTCTCTAGCGGGGTCTACGAGCAGTACTTC. Its protein product is CASSFSSGVYEQYF.

This clonotype has a count of ten or more. The chain employs TRBV7-9 and TRBJ2-5, with D possibly being TRBD1 (6 bases). Trimming removed 2 bases from V and 2 bases from J, with 12 bases in between. The CDR3 covers 15 residues. Germline CDR1 is SEHNR and CDR2 is FQNEAQ (reference sequence). The CDR3 DNA reads TGTGCCAGCAGCTTACTGAGGACAGCGCAAGAGACCCAGTACTTC. Amino acids: CASSLLRTAQETQYF.

The genes are TRBV3-1 and TRBJ1-5; possible D gene TRBD1, 6 bases. Trimming left V 4 bases short and J 5 bases short, with 12 bases between. CDR1 and CDR2 from the germline V gene are LGHDT and YNNKEL (reference sequence). This CDR3 is built from 14 residues. The CDR3 DNA reads TGTGCCAGCAGCCGCAGGGGAGGAGATCAGCCCCAGCATTTT. The encoded protein is CASSRRGGDQPQHF.

This clonotype was counted ten times or more. This chain joins TRBV5-1 and TRBJ2-3; D uncertain. The V and J ends lost 0 bases and 4 bases respectively, with 12 bases between them. The germline V gene encodes CDR1 SGHRS and CDR2 YFSETQ. This CDR3 has 15 residues. CDR3 nucleotide sequence: TGCGCCAGCAGCTTGGACCCCGCGGCCGCAGATACGCAGTATTTT. It encodes CASSLDPAAADTQYF.

This clonotype showed up just a few times. V and J are TRBV7-2 and TRBJ2-7, with D tentatively TRBD1 or TRBD2 (5 bases each). The V and J ends lost 3 bases and 3 bases respectively, with 12 bases between them. Per the germline V gene, CDR1 is SGHTA and CDR2 is FQGNSA. This CDR3 region has 14 residues. The CDR3 DNA reads as TGTGCCAGCAGCTTCTCGAGGGGTAGCTACGAGCAGTACGTC. Protein product: CASSFSRGSYEQYV.

J is TRBJ1-1 and V is TRBV20-1; possible D gene TRBD1, 5 bases. Trimming took 5 bases from V and 1 from J, leaving 14 bases between them. The CDR3 totals 14 residues. Germline V gives CDR1 DFQATT, CDR2 SNEGSKA (reference sequence). CDR3 amino acids: CSALAGGGNTEAFF. The CDR3 region has the DNA TGCAGTGCTTTGGCCGGCGGGGGGAACACTGAAGCTTTCTTT.

This clonotype came up many times. CDR3 bases: TGTGCCAGCAGTTACGATACGACAGGGGGATTGCATTTT. It translates to CASSYDTTGGLHF. The V call is TRBV6-5, the J call TRBJ1-5, with 9 nucleotides matching TRBD1. The CDR3 is 13 residues long. CDR1 MNHEY and CDR2 SVGAGI come from the germline V gene. J gave up 15 bases and V 2 bases, and 8 bases lay outside the gene matches.

At least ten counts were recorded for this clonotype. The rearrangement joins TRBV11-2 to TRBJ2-7; D possibly corresponds to TRBD1 (6 bases). The CDR3 runs 15 residues. CDR1 is SGHAT and CDR2 is FQNNGV in the germline V gene. Trimming stripped 6 bases from V and 3 bases from J, with 18 bases between. The CDR3, as DNA: TGTGCCAGCAGGGGTGCTCCGGGACATATCTACGAGCAGTACGTC. Translating it yields CASRGAPGHIYEQYV.

At least ten counts were recorded for this clonotype. This chain connects TRBV4-2 to TRBJ1-2; the match to TRBD1 covers 7 bases. The CDR3 loop spans 14 amino acids. Unmatched junction bases numbered 8, after V lost 4 bases and J lost 6 bases. CDR1 is LGHNA, CDR2 YNFKEQ, per germline. CDR3 coding DNA: TGTGCCAGCAGCCGATTACAGGGGACTCATGGCTACACCTTC. It is translated as CASSRLQGTHGYTF.

The DNA of the CDR3 is TGTGCCAGCAGCAAAGCAGGGGGGACAGAGAGCTCCTACGAGCAGTACGTC. Translation: CASSKAGGTESSYEQYV. This chain joins TRBV21-1 and TRBJ2-7; TRBD1 reflects the table's D call only, with no check against the DNA. TRBV21-1 is a recognized pseudogene. The CDR3 is 17 amino acids.

This clonotype was counted many times. The rearrangement uses TRBV5-1 and TRBJ1-6; tentative D call: TRBD1 (5 bases). This CDR3 comprises 15 residues. Germline CDR1 is SGHRS and CDR2 is YFSETQ. Trimming left V 4 bases short and J 10 bases short, with 18 bases between. CDR3 loop: CASSPGVRGDSPLHF. DNA for the CDR3: TGCGCCAGCAGCCCGGGGGTGAGAGGGGACTCACCCCTCCACTTT.

The chain employs TRBV4-3 and TRBJ2-5; D unclear. This CDR3 has 15 amino acids. Per the germline V gene, CDR1 is LGHNA and CDR2 is YSLEER. V lost 0 bases, J lost 4 bases, and 12 bases lay in between. Written as DNA, the CDR3 is TGCGCCAGCAGCCAAGATCAAGGCGTACCAGAGACCCAGTACTTC. It translates to CASSQDQGVPETQYF.

This rearrangement joins TRBV20-1 to TRBJ1-4; tentative D call: TRBD1 (5 bases). The germline CDR1 and CDR2 sequences are DFQATT and SNEGSKA (reference sequence). The CDR3 is made up of 14 amino acids. Trimming left V 6 bases short and J 7 bases short, with 18 bases between. CDR3 amino acids: CSATDSGHGEKLFF. CDR3 sequence (DNA): TGCAGTGCCACGGATTCAGGGCACGGTGAAAAACTGTTTTTT.

This clonotype has a count of ten or more. The V call is TRBV30, the J call TRBJ2-4; no clear D gene. This CDR3 has 16 amino acids. Germline CDR1 GTSNPN, CDR2 SVGIG (reference sequence). Trimming removed 4 bases from V and 0 bases from J, with 16 bases in between. CDR3 coding DNA: TGTGCCTGGACCCCCGGGTCCTATCTAGCCAAAAACATTCAGTACTTC. Protein product: CAWTPGSYLAKNIQYF.

This clonotype was counted many times. This sequence joins TRBV5-6 and TRBJ1-6, with TRBD1 matching 7 bases. Germline V gene lookup returns CDR1 SGHDT and CDR2 YYEEEE. V dropped 3 bases and J dropped 10; count of bases not matched to a gene: 10. The CDR3 is 15 residues long. The CDR3 nucleotides read TGTGCCAGCAGCTCAGCCCCGGGACAGACCTCACCCCTCCACTTT. Translating it yields CASSSAPGQTSPLHF.

This chain links TRBV4-1 with TRBJ2-1, with D perhaps matching TRBD2 (6 bases). Germline-derived CDR1 and CDR2 are MGHRA and YSYEKL. Trimming pared 0 bases from V and 10 bases from J, leaving 13 bases between. The CDR3 contains 14 residues. In nucleotides, the CDR3 is TGCGCCAGCAGCCAAGATGGGGGGACGGGAGAGCAGTTCTTC. As protein: CASSQDGGTGEQFF.

This clonotype was detected many times. For the CDR3, the DNA is TGTGCCAGCAGTGTACAGGGTCGGGAGACCCAGTACTTC. This gives the protein CASSVQGRETQYF. The chain couples TRBV6-1 to TRBJ2-5; a possible D gene is TRBD1 (6 bases). CDR3 length equals 13 residues. The germline V and J ends were trimmed by 4 bases and 5 bases, with 11 bases remaining between them. From germline, CDR1 is MNHNS and CDR2 SASEGT.

The rearrangement joins TRBV7-9 to TRBJ1-5; the D is unclear. Between the trimmed V and J ends, which lost 3 bases and 7 bases, there was a span of 10 bases. CDR1 is SEHNR, CDR2 FQNEAQ, per germline (reference sequence). This CDR3 comprises 13 residues. CDR3 residues: CASSFEGDQPQHF. CDR3 DNA sequence: TGTGCCAGCAGCTTTGAGGGAGACCAGCCCCAGCATTTT. The entire variable domain, with the rest obtained from reference TRBV7-9 and TRBJ1-5, is as follows: DTGVSQNPRHKITKRGQNVTFRCDPISEHNRLYWYRQTLGQGPEFLTYFQNEAQLEKSRLLSDRFSAERPKGSFSTLEIQRTEQGDSAMYLCASSFEGDQPQHFGDGTRLSIL.

The chain combines TRBV18 with TRBJ2-7, with 11 bases identical to TRBD1. Losses at the gene ends were 3 bases for V and 6 bases for J; bases not matched to a gene: 7. The germline gives CDR1 KGHSH, CDR2 LQKENI. The CDR3 is made up of 15 amino acids. The DNA of the CDR3 is TGTGCCAGCTCACCCGGACAGGGGGCCGCTGGCGAGCAGTACGTC. This codes for CASSPGQGAAGEQYV.

This clonotype was seen ten or more times. This sequence joins TRBV19 and TRBJ2-7; D possibly corresponds to TRBD2 (6 bases). V was shortened by 7 bases and J by 3 bases, with 16 bases between the two germline ends. CDR1 is LNHDA, CDR2 SQIVND, per germline (reference sequence). The CDR3 consists of 14 residues. CDR3 sequence (DNA): TGTGCCAGTAAGGCCCCGGAGGGGAACTACGAGCAGTACGTC. Its translation: CASKAPEGNYEQYV.

The chain employs TRBV5-1 and TRBJ2-3; TRBD1 might be the D (6 bases). The CDR3 contains 14 residues. The V gene lost 0 bases and the J gene lost 6 bases, with 11 bases spanning the gap. Per germline, CDR1 SGHRS and CDR2 YFSETQ. The chain's CDR3 is CASSLVIDRDTQYF. DNA of the CDR3: TGCGCCAGCAGCTTGGTAATAGACAGGGATACGCAGTATTTT.

This clonotype was seen a handful of times. CDR3 sequence: CASSPLQGWTEAFF. The CDR3 DNA sequence: TGTGCCAGCTCACCCTTGCAGGGGTGGACTGAAGCTTTCTTT. The chain carries TRBV18 and TRBJ1-1; D may be TRBD1 (6 bases). With 3 bases removed from V and 5 bases from J, the gap between germline ends came to 13 bases. The germline V gene has CDR1 KGHSH and CDR2 LQKENI. CDR3 length: 14 amino acids.

J is TRBJ1-1 and V is TRBV29-1; D might be TRBD1 (5 bases). Trimming cost V 7 bases and J 2 bases, with 14 bases left between them. The CDR3 is 13 residues long. The V gene's germline CDR1 is SQVTM and CDR2 ANQGSEA. The CDR3, as DNA: TGCAGCGCCCCCGGACAAGGCAACACTGAAGCTTTCTTT. Encoded protein: CSAPGQGNTEAFF. Looking up the rest from reference TRBV29-1 and TRBJ1-1 gives the full variable domain: SAVISQKPSRDICQRGTSLTIQCQVDSQVTMMFWYRQQPGQSLTLIATANQGSEATYESGFVIDKFPISRPNLTFSTLTVSNMSPEDSSIYLCSAPGQGNTEAFFGQGTRLTVV.